This TCR beta chain was retrieved from a study of control samples from healthy donors and cancer patients. V gave up 0 bases and J gave up 2 bases; unmatched junction bases: 8. This CDR3 is built from 18 residues. Germline loops: CDR1 SGDLS, CDR2 YYNGEE. Profiling relied on immunoSEQ multiplex PCR, and the TCRdb table lists in-frame clones only, not all of them. The data show around 150,000 clones, about 91% seen once. The chain couples TRBV9 to TRBJ2-1, with TRBD2 matching over 10 bases. The sequencing sample was made of blood. This TCR derives from a man aged 18 to 35 in good health. CDR3 sequence reads: CASSVVELAGPTYNEQFF. The DNA of the CDR3 is TGTGCCAGCAGCGTAGTAGAACTAGCGGGGCCAACCTACAATGAGCAGTTCTTC.